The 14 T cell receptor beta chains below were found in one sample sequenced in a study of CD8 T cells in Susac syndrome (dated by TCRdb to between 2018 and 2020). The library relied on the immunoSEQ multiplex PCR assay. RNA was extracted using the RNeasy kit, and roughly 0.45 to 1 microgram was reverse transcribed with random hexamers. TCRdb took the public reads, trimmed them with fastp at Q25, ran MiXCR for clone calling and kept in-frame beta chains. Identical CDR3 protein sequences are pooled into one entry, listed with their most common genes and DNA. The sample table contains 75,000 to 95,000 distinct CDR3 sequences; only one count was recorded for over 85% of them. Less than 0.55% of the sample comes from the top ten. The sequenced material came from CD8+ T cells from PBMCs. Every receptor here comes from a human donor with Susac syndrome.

The CDR3 DNA sequence: TGCGCCAGCAGCCAATATAGCGGGAGGTCTTACGAGCAGTACTTC. It is translated as CASSQYSGRSYEQYF. The chain links TRBV4-3 to TRBJ2-7, with TRBD2 identical over 10 bases. The CDR3 is 15 amino acids. Germline V lookup: CDR1 LGHNA, CDR2 YSLEER. V shed 2 bases, J shed 4 bases, and the junction held 5 bases outside the gene matches.

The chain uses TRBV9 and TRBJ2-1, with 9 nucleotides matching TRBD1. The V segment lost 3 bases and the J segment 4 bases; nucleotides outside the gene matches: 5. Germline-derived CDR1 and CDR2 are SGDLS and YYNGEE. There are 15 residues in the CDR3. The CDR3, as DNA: TGTGCCAGCAGCGATCGGGACAGGGAATACAATGAGCAGTTCTTC. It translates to CASSDRDREYNEQFF.

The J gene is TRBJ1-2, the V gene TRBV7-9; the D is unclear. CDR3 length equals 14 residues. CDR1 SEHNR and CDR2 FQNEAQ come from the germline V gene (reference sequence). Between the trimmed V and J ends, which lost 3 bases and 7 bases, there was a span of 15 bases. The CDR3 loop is CASSFGPILGGYTF. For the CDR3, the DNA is TGTGCCAGCAGCTTCGGGCCGATCCTCGGTGGCTACACCTTC.

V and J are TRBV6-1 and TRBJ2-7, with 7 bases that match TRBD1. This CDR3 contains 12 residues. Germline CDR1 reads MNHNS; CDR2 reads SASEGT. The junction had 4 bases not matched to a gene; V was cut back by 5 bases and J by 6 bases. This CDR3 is CASSLTGREQYF. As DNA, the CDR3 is TGTGCCAGCAGTCTGACAGGGCGCGAGCAGTACTTC.

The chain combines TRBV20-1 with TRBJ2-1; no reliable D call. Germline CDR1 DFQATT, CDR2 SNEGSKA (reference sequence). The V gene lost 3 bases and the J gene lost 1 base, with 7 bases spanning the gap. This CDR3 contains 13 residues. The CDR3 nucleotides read TGCAGTGCTAGCGGGCGTTCCTACAATGAGCAGTTCTTC. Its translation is CSASGRSYNEQFF.

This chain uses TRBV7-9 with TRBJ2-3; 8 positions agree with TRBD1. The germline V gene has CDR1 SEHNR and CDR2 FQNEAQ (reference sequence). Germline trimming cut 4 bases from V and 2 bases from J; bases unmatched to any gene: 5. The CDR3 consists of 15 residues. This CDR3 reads CASSSTGAVTDTQYF. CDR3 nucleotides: TGTGCCAGCAGCTCGACAGGGGCGGTCACAGATACGCAGTATTTT.

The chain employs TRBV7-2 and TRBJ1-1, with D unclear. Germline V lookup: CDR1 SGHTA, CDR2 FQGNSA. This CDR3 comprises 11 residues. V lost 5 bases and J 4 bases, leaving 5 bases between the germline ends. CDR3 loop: CASSPSTEAFF. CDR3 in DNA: TGTGCCAGCAGCCCCTCCACTGAAGCTTTCTTT.

CDR3 coding DNA: TGTGCCAGCAGCTTAAGGTCGGCCGGGGAGCTGTTTTTT. Protein product: CASSLRSAGELFF. The chain employs TRBV7-8 and TRBJ2-2; no reliable D call. CDR1 and CDR2 (germline): SGHVS, FQNEAQ. The CDR3 runs to 13 residues. The germline V and J ends were trimmed by 2 bases and 6 bases, with 7 bases remaining between them.

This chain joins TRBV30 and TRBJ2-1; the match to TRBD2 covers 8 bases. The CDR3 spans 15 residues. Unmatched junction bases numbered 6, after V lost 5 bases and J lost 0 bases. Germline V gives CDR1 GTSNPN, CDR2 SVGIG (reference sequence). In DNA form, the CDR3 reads TGTGCCTGGGGACTAGCCCCGAGCTCCTACAATGAGCAGTTCTTC. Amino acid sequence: CAWGLAPSSYNEQFF. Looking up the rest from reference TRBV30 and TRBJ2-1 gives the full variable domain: SQTIHQWPATLVQPVGSPLSLECTVEGTSNPNLYWYRQAAGRGLQLLFYSVGIGQISSEVPQNLSASRPQDRQFILSSKKLLLSDSGFYLCAWGLAPSSYNEQFFGPGTRLTVL.

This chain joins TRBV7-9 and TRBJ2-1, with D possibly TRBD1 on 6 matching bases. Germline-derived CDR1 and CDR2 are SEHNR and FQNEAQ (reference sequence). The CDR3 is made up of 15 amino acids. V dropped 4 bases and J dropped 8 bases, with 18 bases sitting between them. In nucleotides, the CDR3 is TGTGCCAGCAGCTCGACGGGGCAGGGGTTTGATGAGCAGTTCTTC. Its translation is CASSSTGQGFDEQFF.

The CDR3 DNA reads TGTGCCAGCAGTTACTCGAAATATGGGCTAGCGGGGCCGGCAGATACGCAGTATTTT. Its protein product is CASSYSKYGLAGPADTQYF. This rearrangement joins TRBV6-5 to TRBJ2-3, with 9 bases fitting TRBD2. Trimming took 0 bases from V and 4 from J; bases not matched to a gene: 14. This CDR3 comprises 19 residues. Germline-derived CDR1 and CDR2 are MNHEY and SVGAGI.

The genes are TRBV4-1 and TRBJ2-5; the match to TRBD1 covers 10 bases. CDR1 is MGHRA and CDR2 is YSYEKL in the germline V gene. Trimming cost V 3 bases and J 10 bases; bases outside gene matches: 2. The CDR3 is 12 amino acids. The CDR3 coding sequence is TGCGCCAGCAGCCAGGGACAGGGGAGCCAGTACTTC. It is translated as CASSQGQGSQYF.

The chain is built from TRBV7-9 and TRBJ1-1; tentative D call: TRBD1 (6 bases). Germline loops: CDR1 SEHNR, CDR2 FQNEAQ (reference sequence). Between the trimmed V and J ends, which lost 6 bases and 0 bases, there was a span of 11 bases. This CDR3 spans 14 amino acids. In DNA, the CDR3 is TGTGCCAGCAGTGTTGACAGGATGAACACTGAAGCTTTCTTT. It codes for CASSVDRMNTEAFF.

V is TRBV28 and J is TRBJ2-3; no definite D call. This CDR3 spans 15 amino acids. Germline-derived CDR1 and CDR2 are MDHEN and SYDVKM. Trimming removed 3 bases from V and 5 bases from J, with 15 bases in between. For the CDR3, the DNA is TGTGCCAGCAGTTTCTTCAAGGGTGGGGAAGATACGCAGTATTTT. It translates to CASSFFKGGEDTQYF.